The present T cell receptor beta chain was sequenced within a study of T cells in Graves' hyperthyroidism and ophthalmopathy. Study information: Peripheral blood was acquired at first diagnosis, ahead of any therapy whatsoever.

The V gene's germline CDR1 is SGHVS and CDR2 FQNEAQ. V dropped 5 bases and J dropped 4 bases, with 14 bases sitting between them. CDR3 length equals 14 residues. Graves' hyperthyroidism was deemed stable absent ophthalmopathy progression within 18 months. Amplification yielded TCR beta CDR3 regions, with RNA transcripts as the source. First-round RT-PCR of the TCR CDR3 relied on the HTBI primer set. TCRdb passed the multiplex PCR reads through MiXCR, listing each CDR3 protein once. Of about 480,000 distinct CDR3 sequences in the sample, 14% are singletons; the top ten hold about 17%. At least ten counts were recorded for this clonotype. Its target is not known. Study-wide findings and caveats: Before onset, ophthalmopathy was predicted by the model a median about 6.2 months earlier. Most thyroid clonotypes with frequency above 0.001 were detected in blood.

Sequencing was performed on blood. The clonotype comes from a woman under 30 with Graves' hyperthyroidism. The chain joins TRBV7-8 to TRBJ1-1, with D tentatively TRBD1 (5 bases). The CDR3 nucleotides read TGTGCCAGCAGCCAAGGGGCAGTCACCACTGAAGCTTTCTTT. Its protein is CASSQGAVTTEAFF. Combining the CDR3 with reference TRBV7-8 and TRBJ1-1 gives the whole variable domain GAGVSQSPRYKVAKRGQDVALRCDPISGHVSLFWYQQALGQGPEFLTYFQNEAQLDKSGLPSDRFFAERPEGSVSTLKIQRTQQEDSAVYLCASSQGAVTTEAFFGQGTRLTVV.